The 17 T cell receptor beta chains below come from one sample, sequenced in a study of human T cells and chemical hapten exposure. TCRdb reanalysed the RACE reads using MiXCR and keeps one entry per CDR3 protein. The repertoire holds 45,000 or so distinct CDR3 sequences, with roughly 4.2% as singletons. The time point: healthy volunteer bleed at 2 weeks. Unfractionated whole blood yielded total RNA. The specimen sequenced was whole blood. The receptors derive from a human donor in good health. Some clones in this sample may be carry-over from other donors' samples.

In its sample, this clonotype was seen many times. CDR3 sequence: CASSEPGQNTEAFF. Here the CDR3 DNA reads TGTGCCAGCAGTGAACCGGGACAGAACACTGAAGCTTTCTTT. The rearrangement links TRBV25-1 to TRBJ1-1; the D gene is possibly TRBD1 (6 bases). This CDR3 region has 14 residues. V dropped 2 bases and J dropped 1 base, with 8 bases sitting between them. Looked up from germline, CDR1 is MGHDK and CDR2 is SYGVNS.

J is TRBJ2-7 and V is TRBV12-3 or TRBV12-4; 9 positions agree with TRBD1. This CDR3 is built from 14 residues. V lost 5 bases and J lost 2; bases outside the gene matches: 4. The CDR3 DNA sequence: TGTGCCAGCAGTAAGACAGGGGGGACCTACGAGCAGTACTTC. It specifies CASSKTGGTYEQYF.

Many counts were recorded for this clonotype. This sequence joins TRBV12-3 or TRBV12-4 and TRBJ1-2; D is unresolved. This CDR3 has 15 amino acids. V shed 8 bases and J shed 0 bases, with 16 bases lying between them. Here the CDR3 reads CASVQGWDTNYGYTF. The CDR3 nucleotides read TGTGCCAGCGTGCAAGGTTGGGATACTAACTATGGCTACACCTTC.

The chain combines TRBV20-1 with TRBJ1-2; 8 nucleotides match TRBD1. V shed 5 bases, J shed 6 bases, and the junction held 14 bases outside the gene matches. The germline V gene has CDR1 DFQATT and CDR2 SNEGSKA (reference sequence). CDR3 length equals 15 residues. CDR3: CSAPKTIDRGHGYTF. The CDR3 DNA is TGCAGTGCTCCCAAGACGATTGACAGGGGCCATGGCTACACCTTC.

The chain employs TRBV29-1 and TRBJ2-7; TRBD1 agrees at 8 bases. Germline V gene sequence: CDR1 SQVTM, CDR2 ANQGSEA. Trimming took 6 bases from V and 2 from J; bases not matched to a gene: 6. This CDR3 spans 13 amino acids. The CDR3 coding sequence is TGCAGCGTCGGGACAGGTTCAGCCTACGAGCAGTACTTC. Amino acid sequence: CSVGTGSAYEQYF.

This clonotype turned up a few times. This chain connects TRBV7-9 to TRBJ1-3, with D unclear. This CDR3 is 12 amino acids long. Germline lookup yields CDR1 SEHNR and CDR2 FQNEAQ (reference sequence). The germline V and J ends were trimmed by 5 bases and 3 bases, with 5 bases remaining between them. As DNA, the CDR3 is TGTGCCAGCAGCCAATATGGAAACACCATATATTTT. Translated, it gives CASSQYGNTIYF.

Ten or more counts support this clonotype. This chain links TRBV28 with TRBJ1-4, with TRBD1 matching over 7 bases. Germline assignment: CDR1 MDHEN and CDR2 SYDVKM. CDR3 length: 15 residues. V was pared by 5 bases and J by 8 bases, with 11 bases of the junction left unmatched. The CDR3 spells CASSPYKGAGEKLFF. The CDR3 DNA follows: TGTGCCAGCAGTCCTTACAAGGGGGCAGGGGAAAAACTGTTTTTT.

For the CDR3, the DNA is TGTGCCTGGAGTGTATCCCCAAACTACCAAGAGACCCAGTACTTC. This encodes CAWSVSPNYQETQYF. The chain uses TRBV30 and TRBJ2-5; unclear D gene. The V gene lost 0 bases and the J gene lost 0 bases, with 11 bases spanning the gap. This CDR3 region has 15 residues. Germline values: CDR1 GTSNPN, CDR2 SVGIG (reference sequence).

Note on this clonotype: A single base separates this from a much larger clone, so it may be a read error. This chain connects TRBV28 to TRBJ1-1, with TRBD1 as a possible D gene (5 bases). The CDR3 is 15 residues long. Trimming stripped 7 bases from V and 7 bases from J, with 22 bases between. Germline CDR1 reads MDHEN; CDR2 reads SYDVKM. For the CDR3, the DNA is TGTGCCAGCATCCCACGCCCAGGGACTCCTCATGAAGCTTTCTTT. The encoded protein is CASIPRPGTPHEAFF.

The chain links TRBV7-2 to TRBJ1-2; TRBD1 might be the D (5 bases). The CDR3 has 13 amino acids. The V and J ends lost 1 base and 6 bases respectively, with 9 bases between them. CDR1 is SGHTA, CDR2 FQGNSA, per germline. This CDR3 reads CASSLVAGNGYTF. The CDR3 nucleotides read TGTGCCAGCAGCTTAGTGGCAGGGAATGGCTACACCTTC.

Turning to this clonotype: Being one base from a much bigger clone, this may be a read error. The J gene is TRBJ2-7, the V gene TRBV10-3; D remains unclear. The CDR3 has 13 amino acids. Germline CDR1 reads ENHRY; CDR2 reads SYGVKD. V was pared by 4 bases and J by 4 bases, with 11 bases between. CDR3 region: CAISGRNAYEQYF. The CDR3 DNA reads TGTGCCATCAGTGGGAGAAATGCGTACGAGCAGTACTTC.

This clonotype was counted at least ten times. The chain recombines TRBV5-5 with TRBJ2-1, with 7 bases aligning to TRBD1. CDR3 length: 14 residues. The ends lost 4 bases at V and 5 bases at J; junction bases unmatched: 6. Germline V lookup: CDR1 SGHKS, CDR2 YYEKEE (reference sequence). In DNA, the CDR3 is TGTGCCAGCAGCCGCCGGGACAGAAACAATGAGCAGTTCTTC. Translating gives CASSRRDRNNEQFF.

This clonotype was counted only a few times. The gene calls are TRBV7-2 and TRBJ2-1, with a possible D match to TRBD2 (5 bases). This CDR3 contains 15 residues. The germline CDR1 and CDR2 sequences are SGHTA and FQGNSA. The V end lost 5 bases, the J end lost 3 bases, and 14 bases lay between the germline ends. CDR3 in DNA: TGTGCCAGCAGCACGCGCTCGGGATACTACAATGAGCAGTTCTTC. This sequence encodes CASSTRSGYYNEQFF.

The sample holds many counts of this clonotype. V is TRBV18 and J is TRBJ2-1, with D hard to call. V dropped 2 bases and J dropped 3 bases, with 11 bases sitting between them. In germline, CDR1 is KGHSH, CDR2 LQKENI. The CDR3 is made up of 15 amino acids. CDR3 in amino acids: CASSPSNQVYNEQFF. CDR3 in DNA: TGTGCCAGCTCACCATCAAATCAGGTCTACAATGAGCAGTTCTTC.

This sequence joins TRBV5-4 and TRBJ1-1; D not resolved. From germline, CDR1 is SGHNT and CDR2 YYREEE (reference sequence). Trimming shortened V by 1 base and J by 8 bases, and 12 bases separated the two germline ends. This CDR3 has 13 amino acids. CDR3 region: CASSLSGGSEAFF. The CDR3 nucleotides are TGTGCCAGCAGCTTGTCAGGAGGGTCCGAAGCTTTCTTT.

The chain carries TRBV5-4 and TRBJ2-1, with D perhaps TRBD1 (6 bases). The CDR3 contains 13 residues. Germline V gene lookup returns CDR1 SGHNT and CDR2 YYREEE (reference sequence). V lost 2 bases to trimming and J lost 5 bases, with 8 bases between them. This CDR3 reads CASSLTGNNEQFF. The CDR3 nucleotides are TGTGCCAGCAGCTTAACAGGGAACAATGAGCAGTTCTTC.

The chain uses TRBV10-3 and TRBJ2-7; TRBD1 matches 7 bases. CDR3 length: 15 amino acids. V lost 5 bases, J lost 2 bases, and 9 bases stayed unmatched. The germline V gene has CDR1 ENHRY and CDR2 SYGVKD. CDR3: CAISKGQVRAYEQYF. The CDR3 DNA reads as TGTGCCATCAGTAAAGGACAGGTCAGGGCCTACGAGCAGTACTTC.